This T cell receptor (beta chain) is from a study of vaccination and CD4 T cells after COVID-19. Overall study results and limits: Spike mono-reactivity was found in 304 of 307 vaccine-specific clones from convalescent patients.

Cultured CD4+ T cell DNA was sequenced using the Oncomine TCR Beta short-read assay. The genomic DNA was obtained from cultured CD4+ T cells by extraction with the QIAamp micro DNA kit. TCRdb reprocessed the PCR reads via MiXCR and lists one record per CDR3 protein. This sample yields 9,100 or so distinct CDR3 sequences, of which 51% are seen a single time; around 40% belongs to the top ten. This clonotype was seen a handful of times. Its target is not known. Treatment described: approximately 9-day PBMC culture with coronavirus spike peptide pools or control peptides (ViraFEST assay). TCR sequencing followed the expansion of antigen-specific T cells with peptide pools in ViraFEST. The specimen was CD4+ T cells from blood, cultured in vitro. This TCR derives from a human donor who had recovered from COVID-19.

CDR3 in DNA: TGTGCCACCAGCAGAGACCCCAACCCCCCTGGAACGCAGTATTTT. This encodes CATSRDPNPPGTQYF. V gene TRBV15 combines with J gene TRBJ2-3; no clear D. Germline loops: CDR1 LNHNV, CDR2 YYDKDF (reference sequence). This CDR3 is 15 amino acids long. The V and J ends lost 0 bases and 9 bases respectively, with 16 bases between them.